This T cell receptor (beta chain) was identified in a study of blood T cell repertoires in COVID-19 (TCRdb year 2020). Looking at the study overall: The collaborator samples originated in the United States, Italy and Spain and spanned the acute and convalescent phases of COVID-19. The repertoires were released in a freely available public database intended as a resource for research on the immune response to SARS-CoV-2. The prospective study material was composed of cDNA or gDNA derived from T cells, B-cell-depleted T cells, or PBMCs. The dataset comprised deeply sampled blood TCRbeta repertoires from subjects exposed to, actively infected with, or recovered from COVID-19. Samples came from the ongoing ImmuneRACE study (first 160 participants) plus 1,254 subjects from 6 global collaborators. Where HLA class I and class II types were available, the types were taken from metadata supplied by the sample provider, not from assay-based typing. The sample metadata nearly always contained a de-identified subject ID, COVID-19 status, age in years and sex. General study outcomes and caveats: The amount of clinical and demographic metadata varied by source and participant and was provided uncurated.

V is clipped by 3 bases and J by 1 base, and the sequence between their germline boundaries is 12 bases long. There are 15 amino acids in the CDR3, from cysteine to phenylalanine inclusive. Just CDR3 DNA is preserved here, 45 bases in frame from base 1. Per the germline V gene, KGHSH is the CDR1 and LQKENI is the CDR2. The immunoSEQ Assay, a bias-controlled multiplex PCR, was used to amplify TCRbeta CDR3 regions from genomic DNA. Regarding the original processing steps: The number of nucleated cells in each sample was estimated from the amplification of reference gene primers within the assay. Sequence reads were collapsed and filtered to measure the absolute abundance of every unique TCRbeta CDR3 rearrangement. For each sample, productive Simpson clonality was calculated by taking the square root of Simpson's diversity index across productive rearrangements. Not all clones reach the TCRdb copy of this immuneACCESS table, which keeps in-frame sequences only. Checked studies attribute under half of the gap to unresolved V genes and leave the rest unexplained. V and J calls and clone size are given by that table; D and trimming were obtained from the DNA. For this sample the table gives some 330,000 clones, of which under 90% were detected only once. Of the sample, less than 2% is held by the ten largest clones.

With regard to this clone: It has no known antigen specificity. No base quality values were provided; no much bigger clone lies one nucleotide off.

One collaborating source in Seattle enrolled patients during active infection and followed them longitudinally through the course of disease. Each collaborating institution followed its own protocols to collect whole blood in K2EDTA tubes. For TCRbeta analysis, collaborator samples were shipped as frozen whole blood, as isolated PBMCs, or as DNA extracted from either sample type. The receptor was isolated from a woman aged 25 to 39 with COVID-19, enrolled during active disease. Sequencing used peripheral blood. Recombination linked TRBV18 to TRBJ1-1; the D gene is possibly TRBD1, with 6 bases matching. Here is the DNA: TGTGCCAGCTCACCGGGGCAGGGGAAGAACACTGAAGCTTTCTTT. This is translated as CASSPGQGKNTEAFF.